Below, 15 T cell receptor beta chains from the same sample are listed, as sequenced in a study of response to subunit inactivated influenza vaccine. Using its own MiXCR run on the RT-PCR reads, TCRdb lists one record per CDR3 protein. The sample consists of under 800,000 distinct CDR3 sequences, approximately 15% of them appearing once. The starting material was PBMCs from blood, obtained 14 to 15 days before vaccination. The receptor source for this set is a man aged 50-60 years who received an inactivated influenza vaccine.

This clonotype showed up many times. This chain joins TRBV6-5 and TRBJ2-3; TRBD1 agrees at 11 bases. The junction had 5 bases not matched to a gene; V was cut back by 4 bases and J by 8 bases. The length of the CDR3 is 14 residues. Germline-derived CDR1 and CDR2 are MNHEY and SVGAGI. The CDR3 DNA is TGTGCCAGCAGTTCCGGGACAGGGGGATTTACGCAGTATTTT. The encoded protein is CASSSGTGGFTQYF.

This clonotype was seen a few times. The genes are TRBV12-3 or TRBV12-4 and TRBJ2-1; 16 bases are a match to TRBD2. The CDR3 spans 18 residues. Losses at the gene ends were 5 bases for V and 2 bases for J; bases not matched to a gene: 6. The CDR3 reads CASSTPGLAGGPYNEQFF. For the CDR3, the DNA is TGTGCCAGCAGTACTCCGGGACTAGCGGGAGGGCCCTACAATGAGCAGTTCTTC.

This clonotype has a count of ten or more. CDR3 sequence: CSGQGGPEETQYF. The CDR3 nucleotides are TGCAGCGGCCAAGGGGGGCCAGAAGAGACCCAGTACTTC. The chain carries TRBV29-1 and TRBJ2-5; D might be TRBD1 or TRBD2, each matching 6 bases. Deletions cut 7 bases from V and 3 bases from J, with 15 bases between. Germline-derived CDR1 and CDR2 are SQVTM and ANQGSEA. This CDR3 has 13 amino acids.

The table lists this clonotype with a few counts. CDR3 coding DNA: TGCAGCGTAGCCAGCGGGAGTCAGGATGAGCAGTTCTTC. This translates into CSVASGSQDEQFF. This chain links TRBV29-1 with TRBJ2-1, with 8 bases fitting TRBD2. CDR3 length: 13 residues. CDR1 and CDR2 from the germline V gene are SQVTM and ANQGSEA. J lost 8 bases, V lost 6 bases, and 9 bases had no gene match.

This clonotype was counted a few times. Here the CDR3 DNA reads TGTGCCAGCAGCTTAGCTTTTGGGACAGGGGCTTCACCCCTCCACTTT. Translating gives CASSLAFGTGASPLHF. The chain combines TRBV7-2 with TRBJ1-6, with 10 bases lining up with TRBD1. The CDR3 spans 16 residues. V trimming: 0 bases; J trimming: 9 bases; junction bases outside the gene matches: 5. Per the germline V gene, CDR1 is SGHTA and CDR2 is FQGNSA.

DNA of the CDR3: TGTGCCAGCGGGGGAGACGTCGACTACGAGCAGTACTTC. Its translation is CASGGDVDYEQYF. The rearrangement uses TRBV2 and TRBJ2-7, with D possibly called TRBD1 or TRBD2 (5 bases each). V was trimmed by 8 bases and J by 3 bases, leaving 14 bases between them. In germline, CDR1 is SNHLY, CDR2 FYNNEI. The CDR3 loop spans 13 amino acids.

The rearrangement joins TRBV20-1 to TRBJ2-5; D ambiguous. The CDR3 totals 13 residues. Between the trimmed V and J ends, which lost 0 bases and 2 bases, there was a span of 7 bases. Germline CDR1 and CDR2: DFQATT and SNEGSKA (reference sequence). CDR3 protein: CSARDLRQETQYF. In nucleotides, the CDR3 is TGCAGTGCTAGAGATTTGCGGCAAGAGACCCAGTACTTC.

The rearrangement links TRBV4-2 to TRBJ2-1; a weak D match, TRBD2 (6 bases). Trimming took 1 base from V and 0 from J, leaving 16 bases between them. CDR1 and CDR2 (germline): LGHNA, YNFKEQ. This CDR3 spans 18 amino acids. The CDR3 region has the DNA TGTGCCAGCAGCCAAGTCTCCGGGACTGCGAGCTCCTACAATGAGCAGTTCTTC. This codes for CASSQVSGTASSYNEQFF.

V and J are TRBV20-1 and TRBJ2-7; 8 positions agree with TRBD2. From germline, CDR1 is DFQATT and CDR2 SNEGSKA (reference sequence). This CDR3 region has 13 residues. Trimming at V came to 6 bases and at J to 5 bases, leaving 9 bases not matched to a gene. CDR3 DNA sequence: TGCAGTGCGCCAGCGGGAGCAAGGAACGAGCAGTACTTC. Translating gives CSAPAGARNEQYF.

The genes are TRBV5-1 and TRBJ2-5; no clear D gene. V lost 0 bases to trimming and J lost 7 bases, with 10 bases between them. This CDR3 region has 13 residues. Germline CDR1 is SGHRS and CDR2 is YFSETQ. CDR3 residues: CASSLGVEWTQYF. The CDR3 DNA reads as TGCGCCAGCAGCTTGGGGGTCGAGTGGACCCAGTACTTC. The full variable domain, its missing parts supplied by reference TRBV5-1 and TRBJ2-5, is KAGVTQTPRYLIKTRGQQVTLSCSPISGHRSVSWYQQTPGQGLQFLFEYFSETQRNKGNFPGRFSGRQFSNSRSEMNVSTLELGDSALYLCASSLGVEWTQYFGPGTRLLVL.

This clonotype appeared a few times. V and J are TRBV28 and TRBJ2-3, with 7 nucleotides matching TRBD2. This CDR3 region has 13 residues. CDR1 and CDR2 (germline): MDHEN, SYDVKM. The J segment lost 4 bases and the V segment lost 7 bases, leaving 5 bases of the junction unmatched. The CDR3 nucleotides are TGTGCCAGCATTGCTAGCGGATCAGATACGCAGTATTTT. Its translation is CASIASGSDTQYF.

The chain carries TRBV30 and TRBJ1-2, with D hard to call. The germline V gene encodes CDR1 GTSNPN and CDR2 SVGIG (reference sequence). V was clipped by 2 bases and J by 2 bases, with 6 bases between them. The CDR3 runs to 12 residues. CDR3 residues: CAWSRGNYGYTF. The DNA for the CDR3 is TGTGCCTGGAGTCGGGGAAACTATGGCTACACCTTC.

In its sample, this clonotype was seen a few times. The rearrangement links TRBV7-9 to TRBJ1-4, with a possible D match to TRBD1 (6 bases). V shed 3 bases and J shed 5 bases, with 10 bases lying between them. Germline loops: CDR1 SEHNR, CDR2 FQNEAQ (reference sequence). This CDR3 has 14 residues. DNA for the CDR3: TGTGCCAGCAGCTTTGGACAGTCGAATGAAAAACTGTTTTTT. This sequence encodes CASSFGQSNEKLFF.

V gene TRBV7-3 combines with J gene TRBJ2-1, with TRBD1 identical over 11 bases. The CDR3 runs to 18 residues. Trimming removed 1 base from V and 2 bases from J; junction bases left unmatched: 7. Germline-derived CDR1 and CDR2 are SGHTA and FQGTGA. This CDR3 reads CASSLSSGTGGPYNEQFF. The CDR3 bases are TGTGCCAGCAGCTTAAGTTCCGGGACAGGGGGACCCTACAATGAGCAGTTCTTC.

In its sample, this clonotype was seen a few times. The rearrangement uses TRBV2 and TRBJ2-1; possible D gene TRBD2, 5 bases. Germline CDR1 reads SNHLY; CDR2 reads FYNNEI. V was pared by 6 bases and J by 3 bases, with 9 bases between. The CDR3 extends over 13 amino acids. As DNA, the CDR3 is TGTGCCAGCAGCCTGACTAACTACAATGAGCAGTTCTTC. Amino acids: CASSLTNYNEQFF.